The rows below give T cell receptor beta chains drawn from one sample of a study of T cells in localized non-small cell lung cancer. Profiled with immunoSEQ multiplex PCR; TCRdb holds only in-frame clones, not every one. The profile shows about 43,000 clones, around 90% of them singletons. Sequenced here: PBMCs, sampled before any cancer treatment. These receptors all stem from a woman aged 35 to 70 with stage II lung adenocarcinoma. The CDR3 runs from the conserved cysteine through the conserved F or W. Each record gives: CDR3 DNA, CDR3 protein, J gene, clone size, CDR3 length, D gene, V gene. A D gene is named only where the DNA matches it firmly. Clone size is stated in some rows and not others, as once, few, many or a class when expanded.

TGTGCCAGCAGCGACCGACAGGGGCAATCACCCCTCCACTTT | CASSDRQGQSPLHF | TRBJ1-6 | - | 14 | TRBD1 | TRBV7-8
TGTGCCAGCAGTTTTTATGGAGGGCTGGGATCTTATAGCAATCAGCCCCAGCATTTT | CASSFYGGLGSYSNQPQHF | TRBJ1-5 | - | 19 | - | TRBV28
TGCGCCAGCAGCTTAATAGTTGGTCCGGCCAATGAGCAGTTCTTC | CASSLIVGPANEQFF | TRBJ2-1 | - | 15 | - | TRBV5-1
TGTGCCAGTAGCTGGGTAGAAAACAATCAGCCCCAGCATTTT | CASSWVENNQPQHF | TRBJ1-5 | - | 14 | - | TRBV19
TGTGCCAGCAGCTTAGCCGGTGAAAGCTCCTACAATGAGCAGTTCTTC | CASSLAGESSYNEQFF | TRBJ2-1 | - | 16 | - | TRBV13
TGTGCCAGCAGCTTAAGGGTGCAGGCGGGTGGAGAGACCCAGTACTTC | CASSLRVQAGGETQYF | TRBJ2-5 | - | 16 | - | TRBV7-9
TGCGCCAGCAGCTTGCTCGACAGCTCTGGGGCCAACGTCCTGACTTTC | CASSLLDSSGANVLTF | TRBJ2-6 | - | 16 | - | TRBV5-1
TGTGCCAGCACGTTGAGCGGGGGTGTCCAAGAGACCCAGTACTTC | CASTLSGGVQETQYF | TRBJ2-5 | - | 15 | TRBD2 | TRBV28
TGCGCCAGCAGCCAAGCCTCGCTGAGCTATGGCTACACCTTC | CASSQASLSYGYTF | TRBJ1-2 | - | 14 | - | TRBV4-1
TGTGCCATCAGTGAGTCAAGCGGGAGGGCGACCGGGGAGCTGTTTTTT | CAISESSGRATGELFF | TRBJ2-2 | - | 16 | TRBD2 | TRBV10-3
TGCGCCAGCAGCGGAGGACCGGGACAAAATTTTTTTAACACTGAAGCTTTCTTT | CASSGGPGQNFFNTEAFF | TRBJ1-1 | - | 18 | - | TRBV5-1
TGCGCCAGCAGTGAGTACGGGGGGAACACAGATACGCAGTATTTT | CASSEYGGNTDTQYF | TRBJ2-3 | - | 15 | TRBD2 | TRBV10-1
TGTGCCAGTAGTATAATTGAGGGAAACACTGAAGCTTTCTTT | CASSIIEGNTEAFF | TRBJ1-1 | - | 14 | - | TRBV19
TGTGCCAGCAGTTTAGGGGGGCCTAACTATGGCTACACCTTC | CASSLGGPNYGYTF | TRBJ1-2 | - | 14 | - | TRBV28
TGTGCCAGCTCACCACAGGGGCCGAACACTGAAGCTTTCTTT | CASSPQGPNTEAFF | TRBJ1-1 | - | 14 | - | TRBV18
TGTGCCAGCAGTGGAACGGGAGCCCTCAATGAGCAGTTCTTC | CASSGTGALNEQFF | TRBJ2-1 | - | 14 | - | TRBV6-1
TGTGCCAGTAACCGGGACAGTAGCTCTGGGGCCAACGTCCTGACTTTC | CASNRDSSSGANVLTF | TRBJ2-6 | - | 16 | TRBD1 | TRBV19
TGTGCCAGCAGCGCCCGGGACCCCGGAACGACTGAAGCTTTCTTT | CASSARDPGTTEAFF | TRBJ1-1 | - | 15 | - | TRBV7-9
TGTGCCAGCAGCTTAGGGGGGCCCGCCTACAATGAGCAGTTCTTC | CASSLGGPAYNEQFF | TRBJ2-1 | once | 15 | - | TRBV5-4
TGTGCCAGCAGCTTAGGTCCGTCAGTGAATCAGCCCCAGCATTTT | CASSLGPSVNQPQHF | TRBJ1-5 | - | 15 | - | TRBV7-6
TGCAGTGCTAGCGCGGGGTATGGCTACACCTTC | CSASAGYGYTF | TRBJ1-2 | once | 11 | - | TRBV20-1
TGTGCCAGCAGTCCAACCGGGACCAAGGGCGGCTACACCTTC | CASSPTGTKGGYTF | TRBJ1-2 | once | 14 | - | TRBV6-5
TGTGCCAGCAGTTACTCGAGGCAGTTTGGCTACACCTTC | CASSYSRQFGYTF | TRBJ1-2 | - | 13 | - | TRBV6-6
TGTGCCAGCAGTTTGGCCGGGACAGGCGGTGAAAAACTGTTTTTT | CASSLAGTGGEKLFF | TRBJ1-4 | - | 15 | TRBD1 | TRBV28
TGTGCCAGCAGCCCGGGGGCGGGGGGGCCGGCAGATACGCAGTATTTT | CASSPGAGGPADTQYF | TRBJ2-3 | - | 16 | TRBD2 | TRBV7-2
TGTGCCAGCGAAGAAGGGGGGATGACCGGGGAGCTGTTTTTT | CASEEGGMTGELFF | TRBJ2-2 | - | 14 | - | TRBV5-4
TGCGCCAGCAGCCCCGGGGGTGCTGGAAACACCATATATTTT | CASSPGGAGNTIYF | TRBJ1-3 | once | 14 | - | TRBV4-1
TGCGCCAGCAGTGACCTAGCGGGACAAAAAATGGATACGCAGTATTTT | CASSDLAGQKMDTQYF | TRBJ2-3 | - | 16 | TRBD2 | TRBV10-1
TGTGCCAGCAGCTTAGGGCAGGGCCCCACAGATACGCAGTATTTT | CASSLGQGPTDTQYF | TRBJ2-3 | - | 15 | - | TRBV11-3
TGCGCCAGCAGCCAAGCCCCCGGGACTAGCGGGGGCACCTACGAGCAGTACTTC | CASSQAPGTSGGTYEQYF | TRBJ2-7 | - | 18 | TRBD2 | TRBV4-1
TGTGCCAGCTCCCCCCTTTTACAGGGGGCGGGTGAAAAACTGTTTTTT | CASSPLLQGAGEKLFF | TRBJ1-4 | - | 16 | TRBD1 | TRBV18
TGTGCCAGCAGTTCTCCGGGGGGGGCAACTAATGAAAAACTGTTTTTT | CASSSPGGATNEKLFF | TRBJ1-4 | - | 16 | - | TRBV28
TGCGCCAGCAGCTTGGAGGCGGGTTGGAACACTGAAGCTTTCTTT | CASSLEAGWNTEAFF | TRBJ1-1 | - | 15 | - | TRBV5-1
TGTGCCAGCACAGGGGTCTCTGGGGCCAACGTCCTGACTTTC | CASTGVSGANVLTF | TRBJ2-6 | - | 14 | - | TRBV6-1
TGTGCCAGCAGCGGACAGGGGGCAACCGGGGAGCTGTTTTTT | CASSGQGATGELFF | TRBJ2-2 | - | 14 | TRBD1 | TRBV9
TGTGCCAGCAGCGCTTCGACAGGGGCAAACACCATATATTTT | CASSASTGANTIYF | TRBJ1-3 | - | 14 | TRBD1 | TRBV9
TGTGCCAGCAGGCGGGGACTGACTAGCTACGAGCAGTACTTC | CASRRGLTSYEQYF | TRBJ2-7 | - | 14 | - | TRBV28
TGTGCCAGTAGTATGGGCTTCACAGATACGCAGTATTTT | CASSMGFTDTQYF | TRBJ2-3 | - | 13 | - | TRBV19
TGTGCCAGTAGTGTTTATGAGGGAATTAATGAAAAACTGTTTTTT | CASSVYEGINEKLFF | TRBJ1-4 | - | 15 | - | TRBV19
TGTGCCAGCAGCTTCGGGGGCCGGGGCAATCAGCCCCAGCATTTT | CASSFGGRGNQPQHF | TRBJ1-5 | - | 15 | - | TRBV11-2
TGTGCCAGCAGCTTAGCGTTTCAGGGAGGAATGGGTGAAAAACTGTTTTTT | CASSLAFQGGMGEKLFF | TRBJ1-4 | - | 17 | - | TRBV7-9
TGTGCCAGCAGCTTTTGGGGAGGGGATACGCAGTATTTT | CASSFWGGDTQYF | TRBJ2-3 | - | 13 | TRBD2 | TRBV7-2
TGTGCCAGCAGCTTTCACTCGGGGTGGAACACTGAAGCTTTCTTT | CASSFHSGWNTEAFF | TRBJ1-1 | - | 15 | - | TRBV7-2
TGCGCCAGCAGCCAGGGGGGGAACACTGAAGCTTTCTTT | CASSQGGNTEAFF | TRBJ1-1 | - | 13 | TRBD1 | TRBV5-1
TGTGCCAGCAGCTTGGTTCAGGGGGACACCGGGGAGCTGTTTTTT | CASSLVQGDTGELFF | TRBJ2-2 | once | 15 | TRBD1 | TRBV5-8
TGTGCCAGTAGTAGCCGGGACAGGGGGATTTACAATGAGCAGTTCTTC | CASSSRDRGIYNEQFF | TRBJ2-1 | - | 16 | TRBD1 | TRBV19
TGCGCCAGCAGCCGCCCGGGACAGGGGGAAGAGACCCAGTACTTC | CASSRPGQGEETQYF | TRBJ2-5 | - | 15 | TRBD1 | TRBV4-1
TGTGCCAGCAGATCGTCTCGAGGATTTGAGTTCTTC | CASRSSRGFEFF | TRBJ2-4 | few | 12 | - | TRBV6-6
TGTGCCACCAGCAGAGAACGGACATACGAGCAGTACTTC | CATSRERTYEQYF | TRBJ2-7 | - | 13 | - | TRBV15
TGTGCCAGCAGTTCCGAGACAAGGATGAACACTGAAGCTTTCTTT | CASSSETRMNTEAFF | TRBJ1-1 | - | 15 | - | TRBV6-1
TGTGCCAGCAGTCAAACTATGAACACTGAAGCTTTCTTT | CASSQTMNTEAFF | TRBJ1-1 | - | 13 | - | TRBV14
TGCGCCAGCGGCCCCTTGGACAGCTCTGGAAACACCATATATTTT | CASGPLDSSGNTIYF | TRBJ1-3 | - | 15 | - | TRBV5-1
TGCGCCAGCGGCGGGACCGGCGGGCTGTTTTTT | CASGGTGGLFF | TRBJ2-2 | once | 11 | - | TRBV10-2
TGTGCCAGCAGCGTAGCGGGTCGCAGCGATGAAAAACTGTTTTTT | CASSVAGRSDEKLFF | TRBJ1-4 | few | 15 | - | TRBV9
TGTGCCAGCAGCCCCCCCGGGGAGAGACGTCGCGAGCAGTACTTC | CASSPPGERRREQYF | TRBJ2-7 | few | 15 | - | TRBV4-2